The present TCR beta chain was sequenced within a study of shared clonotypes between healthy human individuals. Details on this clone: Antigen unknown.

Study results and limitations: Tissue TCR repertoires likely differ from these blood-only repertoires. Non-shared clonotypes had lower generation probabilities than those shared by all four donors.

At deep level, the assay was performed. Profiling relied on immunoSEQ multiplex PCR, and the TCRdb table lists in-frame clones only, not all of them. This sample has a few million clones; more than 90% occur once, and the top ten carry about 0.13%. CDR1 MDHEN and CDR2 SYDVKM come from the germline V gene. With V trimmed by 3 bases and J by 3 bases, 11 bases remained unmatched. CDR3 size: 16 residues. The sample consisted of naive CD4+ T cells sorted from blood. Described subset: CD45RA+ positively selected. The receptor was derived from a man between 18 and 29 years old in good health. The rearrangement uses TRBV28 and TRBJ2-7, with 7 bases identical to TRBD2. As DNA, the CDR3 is TGTGCCAGCAGTTTGGTTGGCGCTAGCGGAGACTACGAGCAGTACTTC. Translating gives CASSLVGASGDYEQYF.